The clone carrying this TCR beta chain has just a few counts. The sample is drawn from a study of CD8+ T cells in alopecia areata. Isolated RNA was reverse transcribed into cDNA used as the sequencing template. Generated by immunoSEQ multiplex PCR, the TCRdb table keeps only in-frame clones and is missing some. Of more than 110,000 clones detected, 45% to 60% appear once; the ten largest clones hold approximately 15%. The CDR3 runs 14 residues. Per the germline V gene, CDR1 is SEHNR and CDR2 is FQNEAQ (reference sequence). J gave up 5 bases and V 6 bases, and 7 bases lay outside the gene matches. Treatment here: oral pan-JAK inhibitor, 5-10 mg twice daily. From alopecia areata patients, lesional scalp punch biopsies and peripheral blood were collected.

The chain couples TRBV7-9 to TRBJ1-2; TRBD1 matches 9 bases. Sequencing was performed on CD8+ T cells sorted from blood, taken at week 4, from a patient treated with tofacitinib. The source is a human donor with alopecia areata. CDR3 nucleotides: TGTGCCAGCAGACACCGGGACAGGGATTATGGCTACACCTTC. As protein: CASRHRDRDYGYTF.